This entry lists 13 T cell receptor beta chains sequenced from one sample in a study of blood T cell repertoires in COVID-19. Measured with immunoSEQ multiplex PCR; TCRdb has only the in-frame clones, and not every one. The sample has just over 350,000 clones; 65% to 90% are singletons. Sequencing input: peripheral blood. These receptors were obtained from a woman aged 55-69 years with COVID-19, enrolled during active disease.

V and J are TRBV30 and TRBJ1-2, with D unclear. Germline CDR1 is GTSNPN and CDR2 is SVGIG (reference sequence). The CDR3 length is 11 residues. Trimming took 0 bases from V and 7 from J, leaving 6 bases between them. In DNA, the CDR3 is TGTGCCTGGAGTGTACAAAGTGGCTACACCTTC. Protein sequence: CAWSVQSGYTF.

The chain combines TRBV9 with TRBJ1-1; TRBD1 aligns across 7 bases. The J segment lost 3 bases and the V segment lost 1 base, leaving 6 bases of the junction unmatched. The CDR3 runs 15 residues. Germline CDR1 and CDR2: SGDLS and YYNGEE. Here the CDR3 DNA reads TGTGCCAGCAGCGTATTGAGGGGGCCAGACACTGAAGCTTTCTTT. Its translation: CASSVLRGPDTEAFF. The full variable domain, completed using reference TRBV9 and TRBJ1-1, is DSGVTQTPKHLITATGQRVTLRCSPRSGDLSVYWYQQSLDQGLQFLIQYYNGEERAKGNILERFSAQQFPDLHSELNLSSLELGDSALYFCASSVLRGPDTEAFFGQGTRLTVV.

V gene TRBV18 combines with J gene TRBJ1-3; possible D gene TRBD1, 5 bases. Trimming removed 8 bases from V and 2 bases from J, with 10 bases in between. CDR1 is KGHSH, CDR2 LQKENI, per germline. The CDR3 totals 13 residues. The CDR3 DNA follows: TGTGCCAGCACGCAGGGTACTGGAAACACCATATATTTT. Amino acids: CASTQGTGNTIYF.

J is TRBJ1-1 and V is TRBV11-3; 10 bases map to TRBD1. Trimming cost V 0 bases and J 0 bases; bases outside gene matches: 7. This CDR3 spans 18 amino acids. Germline V gene data show CDR1 as SGHNT and CDR2 as YENEEA. The CDR3 DNA reads TGTGCCAGCAGCTTAGATCGACAGGGGGCGTCCATGAACACTGAAGCTTTCTTT. Its protein is CASSLDRQGASMNTEAFF. The full variable domain, its missing parts supplied by reference TRBV11-3 and TRBJ1-1, is EAGVVQSPRYKIIEKKQPVAFWCNPISGHNTLYWYLQNLGQGPELLIRYENEEAVDDSQLPKDRFSAERLKGVDSTLKIQPAELGDSAVYLCASSLDRQGASMNTEAFFGQGTRLTVV.

This clone occurred once. This chain links TRBV7-9 with TRBJ1-1; 9 nucleotides agree with TRBD1. The germline gives CDR1 SEHNR, CDR2 FQNEAQ (reference sequence). The J segment lost 7 bases and the V segment lost 3 bases, leaving 3 bases of the junction unmatched. CDR3 length: 13 amino acids. The CDR3 sequence is CASSLTGGSEAFF. The CDR3 DNA is TGTGCCAGCAGCTTGACAGGGGGAAGTGAAGCTTTCTTT. The full variable domain, in which reference TRBV7-9 and TRBJ1-1 provide the parts outside the CDR3, is DTGVSQNPRHKITKRGQNVTFRCDPISEHNRLYWYRQTLGQGPEFLTYFQNEAQLEKSRLLSDRFSAERPKGSFSTLEIQRTEQGDSAMYLCASSLTGGSEAFFGQGTRLTVV.

J is TRBJ2-5 and V is TRBV20-1, with unresolved D. Trimming shortened V by 6 bases and J by 5 bases, and 10 bases separated the two germline ends. This CDR3 has 11 residues. Per the germline V gene, CDR1 is DFQATT and CDR2 is SNEGSKA (reference sequence). In DNA form, the CDR3 reads TGCAGTGCCAAAATCGGGGAGACCCAGTACTTC. Encoded protein: CSAKIGETQYF.

The sample holds one count of this clone. The chain joins TRBV29-1 to TRBJ1-1, with D perhaps matching TRBD1 (5 bases). The CDR3 has 14 amino acids. Trimming left V 6 bases short and J 0 bases short, with 14 bases between. Germline CDR1 reads SQVTM; CDR2 reads ANQGSEA. DNA for the CDR3: TGCAGCGTCGGAAAGGGGAATATGAACACTGAAGCTTTCTTT. Amino acids: CSVGKGNMNTEAFF.

The V call is TRBV5-5, the J call TRBJ1-6; D is undetermined. The CDR3 runs 14 residues. Trimming left V 1 base short and J 3 bases short, with 5 bases between. CDR1 and CDR2 (germline): SGHKS, YYEKEE (reference sequence). Here the CDR3 DNA reads TGTGCCAGCAGCTTGTCAGTCTATAATTCACCCCTCCACTTT. Protein product: CASSLSVYNSPLHF. The full variable domain, in which reference TRBV5-5 and TRBJ1-6 provide the parts outside the CDR3, is DAGVTQSPTHLIKTRGQQVTLRCSPISGHKSVSWYQQVLGQGPQFIFQYYEKEERGRGNFPDRFSARQFPNYSSELNVNALLLGDSALYLCASSLSVYNSPLHFGNGTRLTVT.

The rearrangement joins TRBV28 to TRBJ2-7; 7 positions agree with TRBD1. V shed 3 bases, J shed 1 base, and the junction held 6 bases outside the gene matches. CDR3 size: 15 residues. CDR1 MDHEN and CDR2 SYDVKM come from the germline V gene. CDR3 sequence: CASSFNDRVSYEQYF. Here the CDR3 DNA reads TGTGCCAGCAGTTTCAACGACAGGGTATCCTACGAGCAGTACTTC.

The CDR3 DNA follows: TGTGCCAGCAGCTTCGGGAATCAAGAGACCCAGTACTTC. The encoded protein is CASSFGNQETQYF. The chain has TRBV11-3 and TRBJ2-5, with a possible D match to TRBD2 (5 bases). Germline-derived CDR1 and CDR2 are SGHNT and YENEEA. The V gene lost 3 bases and the J gene lost 2 bases, with 7 bases spanning the gap. CDR3 size: 13 residues.

A remark on this clone: The junction shows a germline mismatch at one end, possibly a read error. The rearrangement uses TRBV3-1 (or the pseudogene TRBV3-2) and TRBJ2-6, with 8 bases that match TRBD1. The germline gives CDR1 LGHDT, CDR2 YNNKEL (reference sequence). This CDR3 is built from 17 residues. CDR3 DNA sequence: TGTGCCAGCAGTCAAGGCAGGGGGCGAACTGGGGCCAACGTCCTGACTTTC. Its translation is CASSQGRGRTGANVLTF.

The chain carries TRBV5-6 and TRBJ2-3, with 10 bases identical to TRBD2. The CDR3 spans 15 residues. The junction had 0 bases not matched to a gene; V was cut back by 2 bases and J by 0 bases. Germline V gives CDR1 SGHDT, CDR2 YYEEEE. The CDR3 protein is CASSFSGGSTDTQYF. CDR3 DNA: TGTGCCAGCAGCTTTAGCGGGGGGAGCACAGATACGCAGTATTTT.

V is TRBV6-1 and J is TRBJ2-7; D is unclear. Trimming cost V 1 base and J 0 bases, with 10 bases left between them. The CDR3 runs to 15 residues. Germline values: CDR1 MNHNS, CDR2 SASEGT. DNA for the CDR3: TGTGCCAGCAGTGAAGGAGTAGATAGCTCCTACGAGCAGTACTTC. Its protein product is CASSEGVDSSYEQYF.